The clone carrying this T cell receptor (beta chain) was detected only a few times. Its antigen remains unidentified. This record belongs to a study of molecular identifiers for immune sequencing clone quantification. Points from the study as a whole: Spiked Jurkat TCR RNA equal to one cell could reportedly be picked out among 1 million or so naive cells.

TCRdb called the PCR reads again in MiXCR, with one record for every CDR3 protein. The table has hundreds of thousands of distinct CDR3 sequences, about 25% seen once. This CDR3 comprises 11 residues. The V end lost 3 bases, the J end lost 5 bases, and 4 bases lay between the germline ends. In germline, CDR1 is MNHNS, CDR2 SASEGT. The chain carries TRBV6-1 and TRBJ1-1; D gene unclear. The TCR originated in a human donor in good health. Some libraries in this study had Jurkat cell RNA spiked in. Source material: naive CD8+ T cells from blood, with Jurkat cell RNA spiked in. Subset reported: FACS-sorted CD8+CD4-CCR7+CD45RA+ naive T cells. The CDR3 DNA sequence: TGTGCCAGCAGTGATATGACTGAAGCTTTCTTT. This translates into CASSDMTEAFF.